These 30 T cell receptor beta chains were all obtained from the same sample, sequenced in a study of T cell responses to AZD1222 COVID-19 vaccine. The method was immunoSEQ multiplex PCR; TCRdb's version includes in-frame clones alone and lacks a portion of them. The sample lists 100,000 to 150,000 clones, approximately 92% occurring once. The sample here was peripheral blood, taken on day 0 of AZD1222 vaccination. The origin of the receptors is an adult in good health.

The genes are TRBV5-1 and TRBJ2-7; possibly TRBD1 or TRBD2 for D (5 bases each). The CDR3 runs 14 residues. The V end was cut by 2 bases, the J end by 2 bases, with 11 bases between. Germline CDR1 is SGHRS and CDR2 is YFSETQ. The CDR3 loop is CASSLDPGPYEQYF. CDR3 coding DNA: TGCGCCAGCAGCTTAGACCCGGGGCCCTACGAGCAGTACTTC.

The chain recombines TRBV27 with TRBJ1-5, with D hard to call. The V gene's germline CDR1 is MNHEY and CDR2 SMNVEV (reference sequence). The CDR3 runs 15 residues. Between the trimmed V and J ends, which lost 4 bases and 4 bases, there was a span of 14 bases. The CDR3 nucleotides read TGTGCCAGCAGTTCGAGGGCGTCATCGAATCAGCCCCAGCATTTT. Protein: CASSSRASSNQPQHF.

The chain is built from TRBV7-6 and TRBJ2-1, with unresolved D. The V end was cut by 1 base, the J end by 6 bases, with 16 bases between. The CDR3 contains 16 residues. From germline, CDR1 is SGHVS and CDR2 FNYEAQ. CDR3 in amino acids: CASSLVPQNPINEQFF. The CDR3 DNA sequence: TGTGCCAGCAGCTTAGTACCACAGAACCCCATCAATGAGCAGTTCTTC.

The CDR3 bases are TGTGCCAGCAGCCACCGGACTAGCGGGGGGCCCGCAGATACGCAGTATTTT. Its protein product is CASSHRTSGGPADTQYF. The V and J genes are TRBV3-1 (or the pseudogene TRBV3-2) and TRBJ2-3; TRBD2 matches 14 bases. Germline CDR1 LGHDT, CDR2 YNNKEL (reference sequence). V dropped 3 bases and J dropped 4; count of bases not matched to a gene: 6. The CDR3 sequence is 17 residues long.

The V call is TRBV29-1, the J call TRBJ2-7; D is undetermined. Looked up from germline, CDR1 is SQVTM and CDR2 is ANQGSEA. This CDR3 spans 13 amino acids. The V end lost 0 bases, the J end lost 3 bases, and 9 bases lay between the germline ends. Here the CDR3 DNA reads TGCAGCGTTGAAGATTATCCAGGCTACGAGCAGTACTTC. Residues: CSVEDYPGYEQYF.

This sequence joins TRBV27 and TRBJ2-7; 10 bases map to TRBD1. The CDR3 runs 13 residues. Trimming at V came to 8 bases and at J to 2 bases, leaving 3 bases not matched to a gene. Germline loops: CDR1 MNHEY, CDR2 SMNVEV (reference sequence). Here the CDR3 reads CASGQGGAYEQYF. The CDR3 DNA is TGTGCCAGCGGACAGGGGGGAGCCTACGAGCAGTACTTC.

The V gene is TRBV7-2, the J gene TRBJ1-3; D uncertain. There are 15 residues in the CDR3. Per the germline V gene, CDR1 is SGHTA and CDR2 is FQGNSA. Trimming took off 2 bases at V and 4 bases at J, with 12 bases between the two ends. The CDR3 spells CASSLYVPGGNTIYF. DNA of the CDR3: TGTGCCAGCAGCTTATACGTCCCCGGGGGAAACACCATATATTTT.

This clone was observed a handful of times. Other DNA sequences in the sample encode the same CDR3. V is TRBV4-1 and J is TRBJ2-7; unclear D gene. CDR3 size: 16 residues. Germline V gives CDR1 MGHRA, CDR2 YSYEKL. V dropped 0 bases and J dropped 0 bases, with 12 bases sitting between them. CDR3 protein: CASSQEPSQSSYEQYF. The CDR3 DNA reads TGCGCCAGCAGCCAAGAGCCGTCCCAGAGCTCCTACGAGCAGTACTTC.

The chain uses TRBV19 and TRBJ2-3; TRBD2 matches at 7 bases. V shed 4 bases, J shed 4 bases, and the junction held 8 bases outside the gene matches. The CDR3 spans 15 residues. Germline CDR1 and CDR2: LNHDA and SQIVND (reference sequence). Here the CDR3 reads CASSTAGRLADTQYF. The CDR3 DNA sequence: TGTGCCAGTAGTACAGCGGGACGTCTGGCAGATACGCAGTATTTT.

The genes are TRBV7-2 and TRBJ2-3, with 13 bases matching TRBD2. Trimming at V came to 4 bases and at J to 0 bases, leaving 1 base not matched to a gene. This CDR3 comprises 16 residues. Per the germline V gene, CDR1 is SGHTA and CDR2 is FQGNSA. CDR3 coding DNA: TGTGCCAGCAGCTGGACTAGCGGGAGCAGCACAGATACGCAGTATTTT. Protein sequence: CASSWTSGSSTDTQYF.

This chain connects TRBV27 to TRBJ1-2; no clear D. Germline CDR1 MNHEY, CDR2 SMNVEV (reference sequence). The germline V and J ends were trimmed by 8 bases and 8 bases, with 15 bases remaining between them. CDR3 size: 12 residues. CDR3 nucleotide sequence: TGTGCCAGCTCCGCCAGCGCGGGAGGCTACACCTTC. Its protein is CASSASAGGYTF.

The chain links TRBV4-3 to TRBJ2-2, with D hard to call. The germline CDR1 and CDR2 sequences are LGHNA and YSLEER. The CDR3 extends over 14 amino acids. V shed 0 bases and J shed 6 bases, with 8 bases lying between them. CDR3: CASSQDQVPGELFF. Here the CDR3 DNA reads TGCGCCAGCAGCCAAGACCAGGTCCCCGGGGAGCTGTTTTTT.

The rearrangement joins TRBV11-2 to TRBJ2-1; no clear D gene. There are 11 residues in the CDR3. V lost 4 bases, J lost 10 bases, and 8 bases lay in between. From germline, CDR1 is SGHAT and CDR2 FQNNGV. The CDR3 nucleotides are TGTGCCAGCAGCTGGGCTAGAGAGCAGTTCTTC. This encodes CASSWAREQFF. The full variable domain, rest sourced from reference TRBV11-2 and TRBJ2-1, is EAGVAQSPRYKIIEKRQSVAFWCNPISGHATLYWYQQILGQGPKLLIQFQNNGVVDDSQLPKDRFSAERLKGVDSTLKIQPAKLEDSAVYLCASSWAREQFFGPGTRLTVL.

V is TRBV29-1 and J is TRBJ2-5; 8 bases are a match to TRBD1. V was clipped by 8 bases and J by 7 bases; unmatched bases: 6. Germline V gene sequence: CDR1 SQVTM, CDR2 ANQGSEA. This CDR3 spans 11 amino acids. The CDR3 nucleotides read TGCAGCTATGGTACAGGGGGGACCCAGTACTTC. This codes for CSYGTGGTQYF.

The chain is built from TRBV6-5 and TRBJ1-4, with D uncertain. Germline CDR1 MNHEY, CDR2 SVGAGI. The CDR3 is made up of 12 amino acids. Trimming stripped 6 bases from V and 8 bases from J, with 10 bases between. The CDR3 DNA is TGTGCCAGCAGAACCGGCGGAGAAAAACTGTTTTTT. Its protein is CASRTGGEKLFF.

CDR3 residues: CASSPGEGAYNEQFF. The CDR3 coding sequence is TGTGCCAGCAGCCCGGGGGAGGGAGCCTACAATGAGCAGTTCTTC. The chain has TRBV3-1 (or the pseudogene TRBV3-2) and TRBJ2-1; 7 bases agree with TRBD2. The CDR3 extends over 15 amino acids. The germline V gene encodes CDR1 LGHDT and CDR2 YNNKEL (reference sequence). V dropped 4 bases and J dropped 2; count of bases not matched to a gene: 5.

The chain carries TRBV4-1 and TRBJ2-1; D is uncertain. Germline lookup yields CDR1 MGHRA and CDR2 YSYEKL. Trimming left V 1 base short and J 8 bases short, with 12 bases between. The length of the CDR3 is 14 residues. The CDR3, as DNA: TGCGCCAGCAGCCAAGTGGGAACCGTCGATGAGCAGTTCTTC. Protein sequence: CASSQVGTVDEQFF.

With regard to this clone: Mismatch with germline at one junction end may stem from a read error. This chain connects TRBV28 to TRBJ1-1; unclear D gene. The CDR3 is 15 amino acids. In germline, CDR1 is MDHEN, CDR2 SYDVKM. This CDR3 reads CASSFLLGGNTETFF. The DNA of the CDR3 is TGTGCCAGCAGTTTTTTGTTGGGTGGGAACACTGAAACTTTCTTT.

This clone appeared once. The chain couples TRBV5-6 to TRBJ2-4; D unclear. The CDR3 length is 15 residues. Germline values: CDR1 SGHDT, CDR2 YYEEEE. V lost 2 bases to trimming and J lost 7 bases, with 16 bases between them. The CDR3 loop reads CASSFDLKIGNIQYF. CDR3 in DNA: TGTGCCAGCAGCTTCGATCTTAAAATTGGGAACATTCAGTACTTC.

V gene TRBV19 combines with J gene TRBJ2-2, with TRBD1 as a possible D gene (6 bases). The ends were cut back, 6 bases at V and 0 bases at J, with 14 bases in the middle. Per the germline V gene, CDR1 is LNHDA and CDR2 is SQIVND (reference sequence). The CDR3 has 16 residues. CDR3 sequence (DNA): TGTGCCAGTAGGGCGAGGACAGCGACGAACACCGGGGAGCTGTTTTTT. Protein sequence: CASRARTATNTGELFF.

This clone showed up just a few times. The chain carries TRBV4-3 and TRBJ1-3; D gene ambiguous. From germline, CDR1 is LGHNA and CDR2 YSLEER. Between the trimmed V and J ends, which lost 0 bases and 0 bases, there was a span of 9 bases. The CDR3 spans 16 residues. The CDR3 nucleotides read TGCGCCAGCAGCCAAGATATTCGGAGCTCTGGAAACACCATATATTTT. Translating gives CASSQDIRSSGNTIYF.

The chain recombines TRBV27 with TRBJ2-7; 7 bases align to TRBD2. Germline V gene data show CDR1 as MNHEY and CDR2 as SMNVEV (reference sequence). This CDR3 region has 16 residues. V trimming: 2 bases; J trimming: 4 bases; junction bases outside the gene matches: 11. CDR3 in DNA: TGTGCCAGCAGTTTAAGTAGGGCAGCGGGAAGGTACGAGCAGTACTTC. Protein: CASSLSRAAGRYEQYF.

The CDR3 is CATSGVRPNTGELFF. CDR3 sequence (DNA): TGTGCCACCAGTGGAGTCCGGCCGAACACCGGGGAGCTGTTTTTT. The chain has TRBV24-1 and TRBJ2-2; the D is unclear. The CDR3 contains 15 residues. The V and J ends lost 5 bases and 0 bases respectively, with 9 bases between them. The V gene's germline CDR1 is KGHDR and CDR2 SFDVKD.

The rearrangement links TRBV16 to TRBJ1-3; maybe TRBD1 (6 bases). The ends were cut back, 4 bases at V and 0 bases at J, with 13 bases in the middle. This CDR3 spans 16 amino acids. Germline CDR1 and CDR2: KGHSY and FQNENV. The CDR3 loop reads CASSPLDRHSGNTIYF. CDR3 nucleotide sequence: TGTGCCAGCAGCCCTTTAGACAGGCACTCTGGAAACACCATATATTTT.

V gene TRBV30 combines with J gene TRBJ1-6; possibly TRBD1 for D (5 bases). This CDR3 is 13 amino acids long. The germline V gene has CDR1 GTSNPN and CDR2 SVGIG (reference sequence). Deletions cut 6 bases from V and 6 bases from J, with 12 bases between. CDR3 bases: TGTGCCTGTGCAGGGAACCTTAATTCACCCCTCCACTTT. Its translation: CACAGNLNSPLHF.

This clone is a singleton in its sample. This chain connects TRBV30 to TRBJ2-2, with D perhaps matching TRBD1 (6 bases). V was trimmed by 4 bases and J by 9 bases, leaving 9 bases between them. The CDR3 extends over 11 amino acids. Germline V CDR1 and CDR2: GTSNPN, SVGIG (reference sequence). CDR3 coding DNA: TGTGCCTGGAACAGGGTTCGGGAGCTGTTTTTT. This codes for CAWNRVRELFF. Using reference TRBV30 and TRBJ2-2 for the parts outside the CDR3, the full variable domain is SQTIHQWPATLVQPVGSPLSLECTVEGTSNPNLYWYRQAAGRGLQLLFYSVGIGQISSEVPQNLSASRPQDRQFILSSKKLLLSDSGFYLCAWNRVRELFFGEGSRLTVL.

The rearrangement joins TRBV5-4 to TRBJ1-3; D possibly corresponds to TRBD1 (5 bases). Germline CDR1 and CDR2: SGHNT and YYREEE (reference sequence). V lost 1 base, J lost 5 bases, and 22 bases lay in between. This CDR3 has 18 residues. CDR3 sequence (DNA): TGTGCCAGCAGCTTGTTTACGGGAGGGACCGCCGCTAGAAACACCATATATTTT. Translation gives CASSLFTGGTAARNTIYF. The full variable domain, in which reference TRBV5-4 and TRBJ1-3 provide the parts outside the CDR3, is ETGVTQSPTHLIKTRGQQVTLRCSSQSGHNTVSWYQQALGQGPQFIFQYYREEENGRGNFPPRFSGLQFPNYSSELNVNALELDDSALYLCASSLFTGGTAARNTIYFGEGSWLTVV.

The chain uses TRBV19 and TRBJ2-2, with 10 positions matching TRBD1. CDR3 length equals 14 residues. CDR1 is LNHDA, CDR2 SQIVND, per germline (reference sequence). Unmatched junction bases numbered 7, after V lost 10 bases and J lost 5 bases. In nucleotides, the CDR3 is TGTGCCATAGGGGACAGGGGCTCTACCGGGGAGCTGTTTTTT. Its protein is CAIGDRGSTGELFF.

J is TRBJ1-1 and V is TRBV6-2 or TRBV6-3; 8 bases align to TRBD1. From germline, CDR1 is MNHEY and CDR2 SVGEGT. The V and J ends lost 6 bases and 1 base, in that order; junction bases with no gene match: 7. The CDR3 runs 15 residues. The CDR3 coding sequence is TGTGCCAGCAGCTCGGACAGGGTAGGGAACACTGAAGCTTTCTTT. This sequence encodes CASSSDRVGNTEAFF.

The J gene is TRBJ2-7, the V gene TRBV3-1 (or the pseudogene TRBV3-2), with 9 bases fitting TRBD2. Germline trimming cut 1 base from V and 4 bases from J; bases unmatched to any gene: 8. In germline, CDR1 is LGHDT, CDR2 YNNKEL (reference sequence). The length of the CDR3 is 16 residues. The CDR3 here is CASSQVSSGTGYEQYF. CDR3 bases: TGTGCCAGCAGCCAAGTCTCTAGCGGGACCGGTTACGAGCAGTACTTC.